This passage covers 27 T cell receptor beta chains from one sample sequenced in a study of blood T cell repertoires in COVID-19 (TCRdb year 2020). Library preparation was by the immunoSEQ multiplex PCR assay. Held by TCRdb, this immuneACCESS table contains in-frame sequences only and omits some clones. Under half of the omission traces to an unresolved V gene where checked; the cause of the rest is unknown. Counted in this sample were approximately 100,000 clones; around 92% of them appeared once. The ten biggest clones cover 5% to 6% of the sample. Input material: peripheral blood. These receptors were taken from a man aged 50 to 60 with active COVID-19.

V is TRBV27 and J is TRBJ1-6; no clear D gene. V was trimmed by 2 bases and J by 13 bases, leaving 12 bases between them. CDR3 length: 13 amino acids. CDR1 is MNHEY and CDR2 is SMNVEV in the germline V gene (reference sequence). The CDR3 region is CASSLERAKPLHF. The CDR3 DNA reads TGTGCCAGCAGTTTAGAGCGGGCTAAGCCCCTCCACTTT.

This chain connects TRBV30 to TRBJ2-7; D unclear. The CDR3 contains 13 residues. Deletions cut 0 bases from V and 7 bases from J, with 13 bases between. In germline, CDR1 is GTSNPN, CDR2 SVGIG (reference sequence). CDR3 coding DNA: TGTGCCTGGAGTGTCTTGCAGTCTGGTGAGCAGTACTTC. This encodes CAWSVLQSGEQYF.

This rearrangement joins TRBV19 to TRBJ1-4; D call uncertain. CDR1 LNHDA and CDR2 SQIVND come from the germline V gene (reference sequence). CDR3 size: 15 residues. Trimming removed 5 bases at V and 5 bases at J, with 15 bases between. CDR3 nucleotide sequence: TGTGCCAGTAGTGTGACGGACTACTCAAATGAAAAACTGTTTTTT. This sequence encodes CASSVTDYSNEKLFF.

The gene calls are TRBV19 and TRBJ1-4, with D maybe TRBD1 (5 bases). CDR3 size: 15 residues. Germline CDR1 and CDR2: LNHDA and SQIVND (reference sequence). Trimming pared 5 bases from V and 0 bases from J, leaving 10 bases between. The CDR3 sequence: CASSGATATNEKLFF. The CDR3 DNA follows: TGTGCCAGTAGTGGGGCGACGGCAACTAATGAAAAACTGTTTTTT.

This chain joins TRBV3-1 (or the pseudogene TRBV3-2) and TRBJ2-6; D might be TRBD1 (5 bases). CDR1 is LGHDT and CDR2 is YNNKEL in the germline V gene (reference sequence). Trimming took 4 bases from V and 0 from J, leaving 13 bases between them. The CDR3 consists of 17 residues. The CDR3 bases are TGTGCCAGCAGCCCCGACAGAGGAAACTCTGGGGCCAACGTCCTGACTTTC. Translated, it gives CASSPDRGNSGANVLTF.

This chain links TRBV5-6 with TRBJ2-7; 7 nucleotides line up with TRBD1. This CDR3 contains 15 residues. Germline-derived CDR1 and CDR2 are SGHDT and YYEEEE. V gave up 0 bases and J gave up 4 bases; unmatched junction bases: 7. The CDR3 is CASSLGTGAPYEQYF. DNA of the CDR3: TGTGCCAGCAGCTTGGGAACAGGGGCACCTTACGAGCAGTACTTC.

This chain uses TRBV2 with TRBJ2-3; TRBD1 matches at 7 bases. V lost 7 bases to trimming and J lost 0 bases; unmatched junction nucleotides: 7. This CDR3 region has 15 residues. Germline V gene data show CDR1 as SNHLY and CDR2 as FYNNEI. The CDR3 region is CASTPQGRSTDTQYF. CDR3 nucleotide sequence: TGTGCCAGCACCCCACAGGGGAGAAGCACAGATACGCAGTATTTT.

CDR3 coding DNA: TGTGCCAGCAGCTTAAATCTTGAAGCTTTCTTT. The encoded protein is CASSLNLEAFF. This chain joins TRBV11-2 and TRBJ1-1; D gene ambiguous. The CDR3 runs to 11 residues. Trimming removed 2 bases at V and 7 bases at J, with 5 bases between. Germline V gives CDR1 SGHAT, CDR2 FQNNGV.

The gene calls are TRBV2 and TRBJ2-1, with TRBD1 as a possible D gene (6 bases). The CDR3 sequence is 15 residues long. Germline CDR1 is SNHLY and CDR2 is FYNNEI. V was clipped by 4 bases and J by 1 base, with 11 bases between them. The CDR3 coding sequence is TGTGCCAGCAGTGTGCGGACAGCTTCCTACAATGAGCAGTTCTTC. Its protein product is CASSVRTASYNEQFF.

This chain connects TRBV29-1 to TRBJ2-1; D perhaps matches TRBD1 (5 bases). Germline V gene sequence: CDR1 SQVTM, CDR2 ANQGSEA. V lost 6 bases to trimming and J lost 9 bases, with 18 bases between them. The CDR3 has 13 residues. The DNA for the CDR3 is TGCAGCGTGGGGCGCTGGGCCGAGTTTGAGCAGTTCTTC. It encodes CSVGRWAEFEQFF.

V gene TRBV7-8 combines with J gene TRBJ2-1, with 10 bases lining up with TRBD2. Germline values: CDR1 SGHVS, CDR2 FQNEAQ. The ends lost 5 bases at V and 10 bases at J; junction bases unmatched: 26. The CDR3 is 20 residues long. DNA for the CDR3: TGTGCCAGCAGCCAAAGGGGGGGACGGTCTTCTAGCGGGAGTCCTGGAGAGCAGTTCTTC. Its protein is CASSQRGGRSSSGSPGEQFF.

The chain uses TRBV4-2 and TRBJ1-1; D call uncertain. Germline values: CDR1 LGHNA, CDR2 YNFKEQ. Trimming removed 1 base at V and 0 bases at J, with 12 bases between. The CDR3 consists of 16 residues. The CDR3: CASSQVRSRMNTEAFF. CDR3 nucleotides: TGTGCCAGCAGCCAAGTACGGTCCAGGATGAACACTGAAGCTTTCTTT.

This chain uses TRBV29-1 with TRBJ2-1; weak D call: TRBD1 (6 bases). The CDR3 is 12 amino acids. CDR1 and CDR2 from the germline V gene are SQVTM and ANQGSEA. Trimming took 7 bases from V and 6 from J, leaving 13 bases between them. CDR3 loop: CSGTRDTNEQFF. DNA for the CDR3: TGCAGCGGGACCCGGGACACCAATGAGCAGTTCTTC.

This rearrangement joins TRBV7-9 to TRBJ2-5, with D perhaps TRBD1 (5 bases). The CDR3 totals 15 residues. The V end lost 2 bases, the J end lost 1 base, and 11 bases lay between the germline ends. CDR1 SEHNR and CDR2 FQNEAQ come from the germline V gene (reference sequence). As DNA, the CDR3 is TGTGCCAGCAGCTTAAAGGGGCGCCGCCAAGAGACCCAGTACTTC. This translates into CASSLKGRRQETQYF.

The chain is built from TRBV5-5 and TRBJ2-7; 7 nucleotides align to TRBD1. Per germline, CDR1 SGHKS and CDR2 YYEKEE (reference sequence). Trimming took 0 bases from V and 6 from J; bases not matched to a gene: 12. CDR3 length: 16 amino acids. The DNA of the CDR3 is TGTGCCAGCAGCTTGGCAAGCGACAGGGCGTCTGGCGAGCAGTACTTC. This codes for CASSLASDRASGEQYF. Full variable domain (missing parts from reference TRBV5-5 and TRBJ2-7): DAGVTQSPTHLIKTRGQQVTLRCSPISGHKSVSWYQQVLGQGPQFIFQYYEKEERGRGNFPDRFSARQFPNYSSELNVNALLLGDSALYLCASSLASDRASGEQYFGPGTRLTVT.

V is TRBV5-1 and J is TRBJ2-1; TRBD2 matches at 10 bases. This CDR3 has 15 amino acids. Germline V gene data show CDR1 as SGHRS and CDR2 as YFSETQ. Trimming took 3 bases from V and 9 from J; bases not matched to a gene: 9. The CDR3 DNA sequence: TGCGCCAGCAGCTCATATTTAGCGGGAGGAAGTGAGCAGTTCTTC. Protein product: CASSSYLAGGSEQFF.

The chain is built from TRBV3-1 (or the pseudogene TRBV3-2) and TRBJ1-5, with D perhaps TRBD1 (5 bases). The CDR3 length is 15 residues. The V end was cut by 2 bases, the J end by 6 bases, with 14 bases between. Looked up from germline, CDR1 is LGHDT and CDR2 is YNNKEL (reference sequence). The CDR3 DNA sequence: TGTGCCAGCAGCCAAACCCCCCAGGGAGGTCAGCCCCAGCATTTT. It codes for CASSQTPQGGQPQHF.

V gene TRBV2 combines with J gene TRBJ1-4; TRBD1 agrees at 9 bases. V lost 0 bases, J lost 10 bases, and 6 bases stayed unmatched. CDR1 and CDR2 from the germline V gene are SNHLY and FYNNEI. The length of the CDR3 is 15 residues. CDR3 sequence: CASSEAGTGRVKLFF. In DNA, the CDR3 is TGTGCCAGCAGTGAAGCTGGGACAGGGCGGGTAAAACTGTTTTTT.

The chain is built from TRBV3-1 (or the pseudogene TRBV3-2) and TRBJ1-1; D is unresolved. CDR3 length: 13 residues. Germline CDR1 reads LGHDT; CDR2 reads YNNKEL (reference sequence). V was clipped by 3 bases and J by 1 base, with 6 bases between them. In DNA, the CDR3 is TGTGCCAGCAGCCAGACTCAGAACACTGAAGCTTTCTTT. Protein sequence: CASSQTQNTEAFF.

The J gene is TRBJ2-7, the V gene TRBV19; 8 nucleotides align to TRBD2. Germline V gene data show CDR1 as LNHDA and CDR2 as SQIVND (reference sequence). This CDR3 comprises 16 residues. The V and J ends lost 1 base and 0 bases, in that order; junction bases with no gene match: 5. The CDR3 DNA is TGTGCCAGTAGTATAGCACTAGCGGCCTTCTCCTACGAGCAGTACTTC. The encoded protein is CASSIALAAFSYEQYF.

The chain couples TRBV28 to TRBJ2-1; 7 bases fit TRBD1. Germline loops: CDR1 MDHEN, CDR2 SYDVKM. The CDR3 contains 15 residues. V was clipped by 6 bases and J by 6 bases; unmatched bases: 11. The CDR3 loop is CASSLTGFQTNEQFF. The CDR3 DNA sequence: TGTGCCAGCAGCCTGACAGGGTTTCAAACCAATGAGCAGTTCTTC.

The V and J genes are TRBV2 and TRBJ2-2; the match to TRBD2 covers 10 bases. The CDR3 sequence is 15 residues long. After removal of 10 bases from V and 4 bases from J, the junction contained 9 bases not matched to a gene. Germline CDR1 is SNHLY and CDR2 is FYNNEI. CDR3: CATTLRLAGTGELFF. CDR3 DNA sequence: TGTGCCACCACGCTCCGACTAGCGGGCACCGGGGAGCTGTTTTTT.

The chain is built from TRBV7-3 and TRBJ1-1, with D uncertain. The ends were cut back, 1 base at V and 4 bases at J, with 7 bases in the middle. Per the germline V gene, CDR1 is SGHTA and CDR2 is FQGTGA. The CDR3 runs 13 residues. In DNA form, the CDR3 reads TGTGCCAGCAGCTTAATGGAGGGCACTGAAGCTTTCTTT. Encoded protein: CASSLMEGTEAFF.

The rearrangement joins TRBV9 to TRBJ2-7, with TRBD2 identical over 9 bases. V was pared by 2 bases and J by 2 bases, with 2 bases of the junction left unmatched. This CDR3 is 14 amino acids long. Germline V gene data show CDR1 as SGDLS and CDR2 as YYNGEE. The CDR3: CASSVGTSTYEQYF. Written as DNA, the CDR3 is TGTGCCAGCAGCGTCGGGACTAGCACCTACGAGCAGTACTTC.

V usage is TRBV6-5 and J usage is TRBJ1-2, with D uncertain. The CDR3 runs to 13 residues. Germline CDR1 is MNHEY and CDR2 is SVGAGI. V lost 2 bases and J lost 4, with 8 bases in between. The CDR3 DNA sequence: TGTGCCAGCAGTTACCTTCGGGGCTATGGCTACACCTTC. This encodes CASSYLRGYGYTF.

The CDR3 here is CASSDQGTGANVLTF. CDR3 DNA sequence: TGTGCCAGCAGTGATCAGGGGACTGGGGCCAACGTCCTGACTTTC. The chain recombines TRBV2 with TRBJ2-6; weak D call: TRBD1 (6 bases). V was clipped by 3 bases and J by 2 bases, with 8 bases between them. This CDR3 contains 15 residues. Germline V gene lookup returns CDR1 SNHLY and CDR2 FYNNEI.

The rearrangement joins TRBV28 to TRBJ1-6; D gene uncertain. V dropped 8 bases and J dropped 14 bases, with 25 bases sitting between them. CDR1 MDHEN and CDR2 SYDVKM come from the germline V gene. CDR3 length: 15 residues. CDR3 bases: TGTGCCAGCGGTTCTTTCGACACTGTAAGTCTGGCCCTCCACTTT. Translation gives CASGSFDTVSLALHF.